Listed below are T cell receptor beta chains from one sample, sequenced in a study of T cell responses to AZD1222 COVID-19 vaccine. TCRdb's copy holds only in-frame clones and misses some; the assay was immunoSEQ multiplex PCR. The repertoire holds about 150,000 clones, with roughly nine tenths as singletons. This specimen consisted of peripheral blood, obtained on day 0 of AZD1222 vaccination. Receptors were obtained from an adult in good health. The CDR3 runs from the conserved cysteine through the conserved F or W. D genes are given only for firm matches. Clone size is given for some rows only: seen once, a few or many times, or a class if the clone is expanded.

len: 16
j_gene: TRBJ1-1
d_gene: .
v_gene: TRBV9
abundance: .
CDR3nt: TGTGCCAGCAGCGCGCCGGCGGGGGGACGAGACACTGAAGCTTTCTTT
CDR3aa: CASSAPAGGRDTEAFF

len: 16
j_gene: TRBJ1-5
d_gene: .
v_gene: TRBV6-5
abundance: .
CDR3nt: TGTGCCAGCAGTTCCCCCGGCATAGATCCGAATCAGCCCCAGCATTTT
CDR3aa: CASSSPGIDPNQPQHF

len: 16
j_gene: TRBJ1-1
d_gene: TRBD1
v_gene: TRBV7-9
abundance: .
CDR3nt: TGTGCCAGCAGCATATGGACAGGGGCGATGAACACTGAAGCTTTCTTT
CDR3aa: CASSIWTGAMNTEAFF

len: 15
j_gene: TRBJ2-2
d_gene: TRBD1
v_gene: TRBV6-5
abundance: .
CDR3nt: TGTGCCAATATGCCGGGGACAGGGCTTCCCGGGGAGCTGTTTTTT
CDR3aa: CANMPGTGLPGELFF

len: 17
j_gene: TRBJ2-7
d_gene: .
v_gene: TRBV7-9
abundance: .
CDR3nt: TGTGCCAGCACGCCTTGGGGGGGCCAGGGGATGTCCTACGAGCAGTACTTC
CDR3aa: CASTPWGGQGMSYEQYF

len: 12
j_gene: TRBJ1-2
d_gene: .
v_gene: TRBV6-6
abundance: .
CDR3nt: TGTGCCAGCACCACTGGGGGACGCGGCTACACCTTC
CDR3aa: CASTTGGRGYTF

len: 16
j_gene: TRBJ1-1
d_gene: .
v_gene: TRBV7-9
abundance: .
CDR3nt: TGTGCCAGCAGCTTAGTTGGGCGTGGCATGAACACTGAAGCTTTCTTT
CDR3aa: CASSLVGRGMNTEAFF

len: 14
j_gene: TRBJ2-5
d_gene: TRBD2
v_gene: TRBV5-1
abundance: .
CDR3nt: TGCGCCAGCAGCTTAATAGCGGGAGGGGAGACCCAGTACTTC
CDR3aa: CASSLIAGGETQYF

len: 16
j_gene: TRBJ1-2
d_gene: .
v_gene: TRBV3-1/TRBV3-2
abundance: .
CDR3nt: TGTGCCAGCAGCTTTACTAATCGCGGGCTTGGCTATGGCTACACCTTC
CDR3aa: CASSFTNRGLGYGYTF

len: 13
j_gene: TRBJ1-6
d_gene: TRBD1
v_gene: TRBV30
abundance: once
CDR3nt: TGTGCCCGGGGGGGACAGTATAATTCACCCCTCCACTTT
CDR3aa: CARGGQYNSPLHF

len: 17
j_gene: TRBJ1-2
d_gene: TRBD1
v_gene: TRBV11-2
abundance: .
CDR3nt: TGTGCCAGCAGCGCCGACCTTTTGGCGGGACAGAGATATGGCTACACCTTC
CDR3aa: CASSADLLAGQRYGYTF

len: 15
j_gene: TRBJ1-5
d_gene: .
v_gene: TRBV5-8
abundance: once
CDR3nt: TGTGCCAGCAGCTCTCAACACCTCCGGAATCAGCCCCAGCATTTT
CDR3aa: CASSSQHLRNQPQHF

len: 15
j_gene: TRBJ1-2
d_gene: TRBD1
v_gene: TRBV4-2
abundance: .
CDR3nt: TGTGCCAGCAGCCAAGTAGGAGGGGGCAGCTATGGCTACACCTTC
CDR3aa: CASSQVGGGSYGYTF

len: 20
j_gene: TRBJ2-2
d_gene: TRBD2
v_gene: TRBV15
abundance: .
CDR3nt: TGTGCCACCAGCAGTCCGGGACTAGCGGGAAATTTAAAGAACACCGGGGAGCTGTTTTTT
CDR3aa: CATSSPGLAGNLKNTGELFF

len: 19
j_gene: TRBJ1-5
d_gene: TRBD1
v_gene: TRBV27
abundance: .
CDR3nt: TGTGCCAGCAGTTTTGCGGGACAGGGGCCGGAGTATAGCAATCAGCCCCAGCATTTT
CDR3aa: CASSFAGQGPEYSNQPQHF

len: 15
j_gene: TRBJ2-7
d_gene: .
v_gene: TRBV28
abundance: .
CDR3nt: TGTGCCAGCAGTGTAGAAGGGTTGAGCCCCTACGAGCAGTACTTC
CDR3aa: CASSVEGLSPYEQYF

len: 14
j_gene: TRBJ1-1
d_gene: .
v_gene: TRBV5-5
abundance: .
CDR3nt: TGTGCCAGCAGCTTAGAGATAGTCTACGCTGAAGCTTTCTTT
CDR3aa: CASSLEIVYAEAFF

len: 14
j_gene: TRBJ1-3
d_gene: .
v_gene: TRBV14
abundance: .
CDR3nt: TGTGCCAGCAGCCAAGTAGGGTTTGGAAACACCATATATTTT
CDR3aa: CASSQVGFGNTIYF

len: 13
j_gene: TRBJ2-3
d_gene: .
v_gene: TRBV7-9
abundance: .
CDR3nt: TGTGCCAGCAGTTCAGGGGAGACAGATACGCAGTATTTT
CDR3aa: CASSSGETDTQYF

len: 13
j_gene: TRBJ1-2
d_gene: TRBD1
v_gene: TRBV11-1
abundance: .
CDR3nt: TGTGCCAGCAGCCCAGGGGGCGGCTATGGCTACACCTTC
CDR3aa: CASSPGGGYGYTF

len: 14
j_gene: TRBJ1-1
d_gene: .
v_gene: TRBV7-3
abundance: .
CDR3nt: TGTGCCAGCAGCCTAGGTCGAGGCAAAACTGAAGCTTTCTTT
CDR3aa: CASSLGRGKTEAFF

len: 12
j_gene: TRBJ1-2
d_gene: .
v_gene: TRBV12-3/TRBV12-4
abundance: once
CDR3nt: TGTGCCAGCAGTCCTCAGGGCTGGGGCTACACCTTC
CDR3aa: CASSPQGWGYTF

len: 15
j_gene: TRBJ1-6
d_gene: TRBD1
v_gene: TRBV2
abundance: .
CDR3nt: TGTGCCAGCAGTGGTCGGACAGGAACAGATTCACCCCTCCACTTT
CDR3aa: CASSGRTGTDSPLHF

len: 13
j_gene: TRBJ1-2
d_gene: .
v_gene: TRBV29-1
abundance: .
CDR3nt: TGCAGCGTGACGGGGTTAGGGAAGCATGGCTACACCTTC
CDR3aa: CSVTGLGKHGYTF

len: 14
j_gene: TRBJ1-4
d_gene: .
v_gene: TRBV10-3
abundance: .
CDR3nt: TGTGCCATCAGTGATAGTAGCTCTAATGAAAAACTGTTTTTT
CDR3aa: CAISDSSSNEKLFF

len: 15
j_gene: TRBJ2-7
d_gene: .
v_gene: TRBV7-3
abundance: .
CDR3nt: TGTGCCAGCAGCTTAAGCGGACAGCCGGGCTACGAGCAGTACTTC
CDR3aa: CASSLSGQPGYEQYF

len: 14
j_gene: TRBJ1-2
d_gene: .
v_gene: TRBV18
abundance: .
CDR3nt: TGTGCCAGCTCACCAAGTCACGGAGGCTATGGCTACACCTTC
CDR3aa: CASSPSHGGYGYTF

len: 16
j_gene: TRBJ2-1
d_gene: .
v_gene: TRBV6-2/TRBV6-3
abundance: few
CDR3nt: TGTGCCAGCAGTTACGAGCGGATACGCTCCTACAATGAGCAGTTCTTC
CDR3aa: CASSYERIRSYNEQFF

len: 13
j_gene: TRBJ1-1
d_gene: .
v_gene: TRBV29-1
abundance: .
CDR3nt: TGCAGCGTTGAAGAACGCGGAGGGACTGAAGCTTTCTTT
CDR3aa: CSVEERGGTEAFF

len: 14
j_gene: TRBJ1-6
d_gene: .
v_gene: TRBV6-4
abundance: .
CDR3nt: TGTGCCAGCAGCCCGCAAGGGGGATATTCACCCCTCCACTTT
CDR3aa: CASSPQGGYSPLHF

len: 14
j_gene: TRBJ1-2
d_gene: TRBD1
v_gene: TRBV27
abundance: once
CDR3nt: TGTGCCAGCAGTTTATCCTTACAGGGGGATGGCTACACCTTC
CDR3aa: CASSLSLQGDGYTF

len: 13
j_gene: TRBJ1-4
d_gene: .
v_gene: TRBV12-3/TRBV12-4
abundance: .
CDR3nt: TGTGCCAGCAGTCCATCGGGGAATGAAAAACTGTTTTTT
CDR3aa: CASSPSGNEKLFF

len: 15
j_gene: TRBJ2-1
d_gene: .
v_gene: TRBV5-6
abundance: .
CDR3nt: TGTGCCAGCAGCTTGGGGGGGTTGACCTACAATGAGCAGTTCTTC
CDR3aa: CASSLGGLTYNEQFF

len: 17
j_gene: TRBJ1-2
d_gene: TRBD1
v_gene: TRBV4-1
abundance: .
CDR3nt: TGCGCCAGCAGCCAAGGGCGGGCAAGGGGACAGAGCTATGGCTACACCTTC
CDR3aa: CASSQGRARGQSYGYTF

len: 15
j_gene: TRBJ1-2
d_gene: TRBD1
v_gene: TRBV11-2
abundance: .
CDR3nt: TGTGCCAGCAGCTTAGGAGTTCGGGACAGGGAGGGCTACACCTTC
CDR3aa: CASSLGVRDREGYTF

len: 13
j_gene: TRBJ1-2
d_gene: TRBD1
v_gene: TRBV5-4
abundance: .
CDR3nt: TGTGCCAGCAGCACAGAGACAGGGAGAGGCTACACCTTC
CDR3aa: CASSTETGRGYTF

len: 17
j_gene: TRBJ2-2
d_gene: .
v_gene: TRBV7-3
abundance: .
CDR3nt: TGTGCCAGCTCTGCGGTACGCTCTGGACGGAACACCGGGGAGCTGTTTTTT
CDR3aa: CASSAVRSGRNTGELFF

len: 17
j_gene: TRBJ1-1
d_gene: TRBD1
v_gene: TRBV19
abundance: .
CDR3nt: TGTGCCAGTAGTATGGGGCAGGGGGCCCTCTCGAACACTGAAGCTTTCTTT
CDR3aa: CASSMGQGALSNTEAFF

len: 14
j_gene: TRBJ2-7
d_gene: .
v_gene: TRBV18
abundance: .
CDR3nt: TGTGCCAGCTCACTGGGACCGGGCCAGGGAGAGCAGTACTTC
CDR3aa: CASSLGPGQGEQYF

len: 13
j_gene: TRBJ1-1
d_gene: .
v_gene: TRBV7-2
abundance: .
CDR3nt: TGTGCCAGCAGCTTAGGGCGGCGACTAGAAGCTTTCTTT
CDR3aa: CASSLGRRLEAFF

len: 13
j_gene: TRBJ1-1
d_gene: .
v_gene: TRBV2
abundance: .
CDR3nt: TGTGCCAGCAGTCCACAGGGATTCGCTGAAGCTTTCTTT
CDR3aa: CASSPQGFAEAFF

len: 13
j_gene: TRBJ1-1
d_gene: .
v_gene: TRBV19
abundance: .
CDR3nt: TGTGCCAGTAGTATCGCCCGAGGGACTGAAGCTTTCTTT
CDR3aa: CASSIARGTEAFF

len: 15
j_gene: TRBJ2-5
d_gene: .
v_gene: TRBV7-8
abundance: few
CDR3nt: TGTGCCAGCCTACTCGGAGGGGGGCGTGGAGAGACCCAGTACTTC
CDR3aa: CASLLGGGRGETQYF

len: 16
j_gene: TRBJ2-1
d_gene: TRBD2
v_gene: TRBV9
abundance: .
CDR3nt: TGTGCCAGCAGCGTAGGGACTAGCGGGGGGTGGAATGAGCAGTTCTTC
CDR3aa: CASSVGTSGGWNEQFF

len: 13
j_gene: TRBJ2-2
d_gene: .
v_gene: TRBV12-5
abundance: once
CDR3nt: TGTGCTAGTGGTTTGTACGGGGCCGGGGAGCTGTTTTTT
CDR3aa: CASGLYGAGELFF

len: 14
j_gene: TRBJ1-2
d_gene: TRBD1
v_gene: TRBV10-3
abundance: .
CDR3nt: TGTGCCATCAGTGAGTTGTCAGGGGGCTATGGCTACACCTTC
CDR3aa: CAISELSGGYGYTF

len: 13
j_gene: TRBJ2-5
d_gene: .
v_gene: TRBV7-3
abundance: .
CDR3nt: TGTGCCAGCAGCTTAAACTTTCAGGGGACCCAGTACTTC
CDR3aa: CASSLNFQGTQYF

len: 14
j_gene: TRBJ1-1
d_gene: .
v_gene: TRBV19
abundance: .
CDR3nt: TGTGCCAGTAGTTCGGGGACGGTGAACACTGAAGCTTTCTTT
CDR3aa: CASSSGTVNTEAFF

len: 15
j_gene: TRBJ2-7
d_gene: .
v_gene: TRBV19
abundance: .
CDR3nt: TGTGCCAGTAGTCTTCTTTGGGGAGGGGGCTACGAGCAGTACTTC
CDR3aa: CASSLLWGGGYEQYF

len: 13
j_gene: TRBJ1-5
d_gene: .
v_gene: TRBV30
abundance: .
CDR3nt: TGTGCCTGGACCTCTGGGGGTGGGCAGCCCCAGCATTTT
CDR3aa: CAWTSGGGQPQHF

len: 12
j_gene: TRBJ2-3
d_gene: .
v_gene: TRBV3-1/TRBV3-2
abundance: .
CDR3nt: TGTGCCAGTGAGGGGTTAACGGATACGCAGTATTTT
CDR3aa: CASEGLTDTQYF

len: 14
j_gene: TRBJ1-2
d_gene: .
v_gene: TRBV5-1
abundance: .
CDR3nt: TGCGCCAGCAGCCCCATGGGAGCTAACTATGGCTACACCTTC
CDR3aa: CASSPMGANYGYTF

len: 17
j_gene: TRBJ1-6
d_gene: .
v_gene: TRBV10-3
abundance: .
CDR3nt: TGTGCCATCAGTGAGTCAGGGGATGGCGGCCCTAATTCACCCCTCCACTTT
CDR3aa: CAISESGDGGPNSPLHF

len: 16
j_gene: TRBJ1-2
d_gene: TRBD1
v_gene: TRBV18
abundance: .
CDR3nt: TGTGCCAGCTCACCGGGACAGAGAGGAGGCCCCTATGGCTACACCTTC
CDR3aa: CASSPGQRGGPYGYTF

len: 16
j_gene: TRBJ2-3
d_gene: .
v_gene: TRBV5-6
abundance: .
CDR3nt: TGTGCCAGCAGCCGAGGCAGGGCGTTCGTCTCAGATACGCAGTATTTT
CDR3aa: CASSRGRAFVSDTQYF